The sequence of this T cell receptor (beta chain) was determined in a study of blood T cell repertoires in COVID-19. Study at large: Material from acute and convalescent COVID-19 was sourced from the United States, Italy and Spain. T cells, B-cell-depleted T cells, or PBMCs provided the cDNA or gDNA that served as material.

The CDR3 runs to 12 residues. With 4 bases removed from V and 11 bases from J, the gap between germline ends came to 11 bases. From germline, CDR1 is SGHNT and CDR2 YENEEA. Authors' processing steps: For nucleated cells, counts were estimated from reference gene primer amplification. TCRdb's copy holds only in-frame clones and misses some; the assay was immunoSEQ multiplex PCR. Clonal size and the V and J genes are those of that table, whereas D and trimming came from the DNA. This sample yields roughly 250,000 clones, of which around 85% are seen a single time; 3.3% belongs to the top ten. The TCR sequence derives from a middle-aged woman with acute COVID-19. This chain links TRBV11-3 with TRBJ1-4; D is possibly TRBD1 (5 bases). The specimen was PBMCs or T cells enriched from blood (not recorded which). The CDR3 region is CASSSDRLKLFF. Here the CDR3 DNA reads TGTGCCAGCAGCTCCGACAGATTGAAACTGTTTTTT.